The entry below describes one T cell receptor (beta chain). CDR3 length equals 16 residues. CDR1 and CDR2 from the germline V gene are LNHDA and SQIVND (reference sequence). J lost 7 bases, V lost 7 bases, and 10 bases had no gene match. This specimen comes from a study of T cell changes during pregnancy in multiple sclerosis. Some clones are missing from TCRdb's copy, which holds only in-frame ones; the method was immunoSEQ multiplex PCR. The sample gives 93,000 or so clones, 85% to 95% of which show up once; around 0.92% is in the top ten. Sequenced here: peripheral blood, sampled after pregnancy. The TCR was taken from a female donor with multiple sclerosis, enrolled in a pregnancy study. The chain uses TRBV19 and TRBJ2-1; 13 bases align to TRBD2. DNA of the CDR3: TGTGCCAGTACCCCAAGGGGGGGACTAGCGGGAAATGAGCAGTTCTTC. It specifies CASTPRGGLAGNEQFF.